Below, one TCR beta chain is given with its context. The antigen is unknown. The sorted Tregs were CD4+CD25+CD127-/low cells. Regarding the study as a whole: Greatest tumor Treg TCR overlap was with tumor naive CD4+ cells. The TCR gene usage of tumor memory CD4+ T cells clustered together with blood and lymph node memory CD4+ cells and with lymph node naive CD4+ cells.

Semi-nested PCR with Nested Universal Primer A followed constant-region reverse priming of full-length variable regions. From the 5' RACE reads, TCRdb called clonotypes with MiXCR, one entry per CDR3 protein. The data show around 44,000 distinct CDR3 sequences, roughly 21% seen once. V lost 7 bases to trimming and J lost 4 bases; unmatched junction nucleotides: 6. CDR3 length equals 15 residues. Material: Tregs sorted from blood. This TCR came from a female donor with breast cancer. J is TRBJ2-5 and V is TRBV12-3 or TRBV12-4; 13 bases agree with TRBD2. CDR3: CASTRLAGGGETQYF. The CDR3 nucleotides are TGTGCCAGCACAAGACTAGCGGGAGGTGGAGAGACCCAGTACTTC.